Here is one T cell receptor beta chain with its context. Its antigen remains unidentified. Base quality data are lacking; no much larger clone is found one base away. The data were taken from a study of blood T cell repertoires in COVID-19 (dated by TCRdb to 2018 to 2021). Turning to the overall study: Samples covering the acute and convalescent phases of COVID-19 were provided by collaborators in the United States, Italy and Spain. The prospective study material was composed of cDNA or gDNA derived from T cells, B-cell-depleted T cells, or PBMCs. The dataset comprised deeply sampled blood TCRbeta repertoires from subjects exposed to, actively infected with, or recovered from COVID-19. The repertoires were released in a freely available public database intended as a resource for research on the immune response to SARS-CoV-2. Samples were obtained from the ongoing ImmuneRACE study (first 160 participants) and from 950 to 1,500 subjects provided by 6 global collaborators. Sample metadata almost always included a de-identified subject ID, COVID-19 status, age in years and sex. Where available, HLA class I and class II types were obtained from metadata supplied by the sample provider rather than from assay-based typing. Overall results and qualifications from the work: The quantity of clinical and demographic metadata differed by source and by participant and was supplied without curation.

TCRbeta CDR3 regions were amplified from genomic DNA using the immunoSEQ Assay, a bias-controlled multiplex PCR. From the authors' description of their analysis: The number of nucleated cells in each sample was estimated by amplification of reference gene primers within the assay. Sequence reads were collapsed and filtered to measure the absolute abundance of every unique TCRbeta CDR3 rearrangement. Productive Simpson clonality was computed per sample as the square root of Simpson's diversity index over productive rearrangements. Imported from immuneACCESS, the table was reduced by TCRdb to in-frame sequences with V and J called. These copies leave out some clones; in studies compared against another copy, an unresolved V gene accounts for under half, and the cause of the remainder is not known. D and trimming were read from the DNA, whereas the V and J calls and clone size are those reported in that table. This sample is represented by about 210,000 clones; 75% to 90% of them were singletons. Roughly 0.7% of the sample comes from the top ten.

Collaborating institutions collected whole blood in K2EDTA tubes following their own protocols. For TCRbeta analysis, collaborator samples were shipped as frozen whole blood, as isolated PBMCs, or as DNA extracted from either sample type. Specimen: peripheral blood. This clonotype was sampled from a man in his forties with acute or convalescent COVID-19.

The CDR3 here reads CATRTSFTGELFF. The DNA reads as follows: TGTGCCACCCGGACTAGTTTTACCGGGGAGCTGTTTTTT. The sequence links TRBV10-3 to TRBJ2-2; 7 middle bases align to TRBD2. V loses 10 bases at its end and J loses 5 bases; junction bases beyond the gene matches: 7. Spanning cysteine to phenylalanine, the CDR3 consists of 13 amino acids. Only the CDR3 region is kept as DNA, spanning 39 bases read in frame from base 1. From the germline V gene, CDR1 is ENHRY and CDR2 is SYGVKD.